The entry below gives a single T cell receptor beta chain sequence along with its context. This entry is derived from a study of control samples from healthy donors and cancer patients. Method: immunoSEQ multiplex PCR; TCRdb's copy keeps in-frame clones and lacks some. The sample has 84,000 or so clones; roughly 91% are singletons. V was trimmed by 2 bases and J by 8 bases, leaving 15 bases between them. The CDR3 runs 14 residues. Germline loops: CDR1 MNHEY, CDR2 SVGAGI. The receptor was derived from a man aged 50 to 59 in good health. Material for sequencing was blood. The rearrangement joins TRBV6-5 to TRBJ1-2; possible D gene TRBD1, 6 bases. In DNA form, the CDR3 reads TGTGCCAGCAGTTACGGTCAGGGGTTTCGAGGCTACACCTTC. It is translated as CASSYGQGFRGYTF.